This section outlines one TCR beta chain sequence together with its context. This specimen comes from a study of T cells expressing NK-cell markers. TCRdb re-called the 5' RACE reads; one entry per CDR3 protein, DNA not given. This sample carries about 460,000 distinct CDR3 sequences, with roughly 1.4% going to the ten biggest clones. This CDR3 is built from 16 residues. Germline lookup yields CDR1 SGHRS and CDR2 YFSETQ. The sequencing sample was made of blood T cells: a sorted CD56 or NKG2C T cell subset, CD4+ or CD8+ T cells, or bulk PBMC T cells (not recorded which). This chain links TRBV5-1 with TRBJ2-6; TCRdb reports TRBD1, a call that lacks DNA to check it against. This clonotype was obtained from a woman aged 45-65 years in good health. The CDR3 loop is CASGPGTGIGANVLTF.